This TCR beta chain was sequenced for a study of blood T cell repertoires in COVID-19. Across the whole study: Samples of COVID-19 (acute and convalescent) were obtained from the United States, Italy and Spain. T cells, B-cell-depleted T cells, or PBMCs provided the cDNA or gDNA that served as material.

Under the authors' procedure: Nucleated cell counts were estimated from reference gene primer amplification. Some clones are missing from TCRdb's copy, which holds only in-frame ones; the method was immunoSEQ multiplex PCR. That table supplies the V and J calls and clone size; D and trimming were determined from the DNA. The sample lists tens of thousands of clones, roughly four fifths occurring once. Sequencing input: peripheral blood. This receptor was identified in a woman aged 55-69 years with acute or convalescent COVID-19.

CDR3 nucleotides: TGTGCCAGCAGCCAAGATAGAAGACACCTACCGAATCAGCCCCAGCATTTT. Translating gives CASSQDRRHLPNQPQHF. V usage is TRBV4-2 and J usage is TRBJ1-5, with D unclear. This CDR3 spans 17 amino acids. Germline V CDR1 and CDR2: LGHNA, YNFKEQ. V was trimmed by 0 bases and J by 4 bases, leaving 16 bases between them.